This TCR beta chain derives from a study of T cell changes during pregnancy in multiple sclerosis. Per the germline V gene, CDR1 is MNHEY and CDR2 is SMNVEV (reference sequence). This CDR3 contains 14 residues. After removal of 6 bases from V and 3 bases from J, the junction contained 7 bases not matched to a gene. TCRdb's copy holds only in-frame clones and misses some; the assay was immunoSEQ multiplex PCR. This sample yields tens of thousands of clones, of which about 92% are seen a single time; roughly 0.44% belongs to the top ten. The material was CD4+ T cells from peripheral blood mononuclear cells, obtained after pregnancy. The clonotype was recovered from a female donor with multiple sclerosis, enrolled in a pregnancy study. The chain carries TRBV27 and TRBJ2-7; the match to TRBD1 covers 8 bases. CDR3 region: CASRPSGGGYEQYF. CDR3 bases: TGTGCCAGCAGACCTTCAGGGGGCGGCTACGAGCAGTACTTC.